This T cell receptor (beta chain) was retrieved from a study of CD8 T cells in Susac syndrome (dated by TCRdb to 2018 to 2020). For the wider study: Among the sequenced Susac syndrome patients, about 6 had clinically active disease and roughly eight were in clinical remission. At the time of blood withdrawal, Susac syndrome patients were either therapy-naive, taking corticosteroids (with some also receiving IVIg), or on IVIg alone. The study used repertoire sequencing to test whether antigen drove CD8+ T cell activation and differentiation in Susac syndrome.

High-throughput TCR beta sequencing profiled peripheral blood CD8+ and CD4+ T cells from healthy donors, Susac syndrome patients and multiple sclerosis patients. Susac syndrome patients met recently defined diagnostic criteria for definite or probable disease. Bulk CD8+ and CD4+ T cells were purified by magnetic negative isolation, whereas CD8+ TEMRA cells were enriched by FACS. Blood was collected in EDTA tubes and processed within 24 hours, with PBMCs isolated through density gradient centrifugation. PBMCs intended for TCR sequencing were frozen in liquid nitrogen and were later thawed in a 37 degrees C water bath. The sorted or isolated CD4+, CD8+ and CD8+ TEMRA cells reached a purity of at least 90%. The CDR3 has 12 amino acids, counting the end cysteine and phenylalanine. The retained sequence is limited to the CDR3, 36 bases, with the frame set at the first base. A distance of 5 bases separates the germline ends of V and J, which lose 2 bases and 3 bases respectively. For CDR1 and CDR2, the germline V gene lists SGHDT and YYEEEE.

On this clonotype itself: The target of this receptor is not known. It has no much larger one-base neighbor in the sample; base qualities were not kept.

Study-wide findings and limitations: In the CD4+ T cell repertoire of Susac syndrome patients, clonal expansion was not detected. The number of individuals in the TCR sequencing and HLA analysis was acknowledged as relatively small.

RNA was extracted with the RNeasy kit and about 0.5 to 1 ug was reverse transcribed using random hexamers. The immunoSEQ multiplex PCR assay, covering 54 Vbeta and 13 Jbeta segments, was used to amplify TCR beta CDR3 regions. PCR amplification bias was corrected by using a synthetic template baseline for primer optimization and computational correction. In the paper's pipeline: Reads were annotated to V, D and J genes according to IMGT and were analyzed with immunoSEQ Analyzer, with only productive sequences retained. Clonality was calculated as one minus the Shannon entropy normalized by log2 of the number of productive unique sequences. Public and private clones were assessed among the 100 most prevalent clones of each patient and control. Clones were defined as Susac-specific when absent from the healthy and MS cohorts, from fewer than 1,200 published viral clones and from other ImmuneACCESS disease sequences. TCRdb trimmed public reads at Q25 via fastp, called clones via MiXCR and kept in-frame beta chains. Duplicate CDR3 protein sequences are folded into a single record with the most common DNA and genes. The V and J calls were determined by TCRdb, not by the authors. The sample table holds approximately 180,000 distinct CDR3 sequences, of which about 91% were seen once. Of the sample, around 0.079% is held by the ten largest clones.

This receptor was taken from a human donor with Susac syndrome. Here the chain combines TRBV5-6 and TRBJ1-1, with no D gene named confidently. The specimen was CD4+ T cells from PBMCs. Here the CDR3 is given as CASSFSDTEAFF. At the DNA level, the sequence is TGTGCCAGCAGCTTCTCGGACACTGAAGCTTTCTTT.